The 15 T cell receptor beta chains in this list originate from one sample, sequenced in a study of blood T cell repertoires in COVID-19. Produced via immunoSEQ multiplex PCR; TCRdb's table is partial and in-frame only. The table has under 450,000 clones, less than 90% seen once. The sample comprised PBMCs or T cells enriched from blood (not recorded which). Receptors originate from a woman in her fifties or sixties who had recovered from COVID-19.

The chain employs TRBV19 and TRBJ2-7; TRBD2 matches at 11 bases. CDR1 LNHDA and CDR2 SQIVND come from the germline V gene (reference sequence). The CDR3 spans 14 residues. V gave up 5 bases and J gave up 4 bases; unmatched junction bases: 4. CDR3 loop: CASSVLAGVYEQYF. CDR3 coding DNA: TGTGCCAGTAGTGTACTAGCGGGAGTATACGAGCAGTACTTC.

The V call is TRBV7-2, the J call TRBJ1-2; tentatively, D is TRBD1 (6 bases). V was shortened by 5 bases and J by 2 bases, with 12 bases between the two germline ends. Germline V gene lookup returns CDR1 SGHTA and CDR2 FQGNSA. The CDR3 extends over 14 amino acids. DNA of the CDR3: TGTGCCAGCAGCCGTACAGGGAGAAACTATGGCTACACCTTC. Protein: CASSRTGRNYGYTF.

The CDR3: CASSLIGGESYNEQFF. The CDR3 DNA follows: TGTGCCAGCAGTTTGATCGGGGGGGAGTCCTACAATGAGCAGTTCTTC. The J gene is TRBJ2-1, the V gene TRBV27, with 8 bases fitting TRBD2. The germline V gene has CDR1 MNHEY and CDR2 SMNVEV (reference sequence). CDR3 length equals 16 residues. The V gene end was trimmed by 3 bases and the J gene end by 1 base; junction bases not matched to a gene: 5.

The rearrangement uses TRBV27 and TRBJ2-7; 10 positions match TRBD1. The CDR3 sequence is 15 residues long. Germline CDR1 reads MNHEY; CDR2 reads SMNVEV (reference sequence). After removal of 6 bases from V and 3 bases from J, the junction contained 8 bases not matched to a gene. The CDR3 nucleotides are TGTGCCAGCAGGGCCGCGGGACAGGGGCACTACGAGCAGTACTTC. This encodes CASRAAGQGHYEQYF.

The chain employs TRBV14 and TRBJ2-2; the match to TRBD2 covers 9 bases. V lost 1 base, J lost 6 bases, and 3 bases stayed unmatched. This CDR3 has 15 amino acids. Germline V gives CDR1 SGHDN, CDR2 FVKESK. The CDR3 region has the DNA TGTGCCAGCAGCCAAGGGCTAGCGGGGCCCGGGGAGCTGTTTTTT. This sequence encodes CASSQGLAGPGELFF.

The chain joins TRBV6-2 or TRBV6-3 to TRBJ2-7, with D tentatively TRBD1 (9 bases). V lost 6 bases, J lost 1 base, and 16 bases lay in between. The germline V gene encodes CDR1 MNHEY and CDR2 SVGEGT. The CDR3 is made up of 15 amino acids. CDR3 sequence: CASSPGGTGSYEQYF. For the CDR3, the DNA is TGTGCCAGCAGCCCGGGGGGGACAGGGTCCTACGAGCAGTACTTC.

V usage is TRBV5-8 and J usage is TRBJ1-6, with 10 bases aligning to TRBD1. This CDR3 has 15 residues. The ends lost 0 bases at V and 7 bases at J; junction bases unmatched: 1. Germline V gene data show CDR1 as SGHTS and CDR2 as YDEGEE. CDR3 region: CASSLAGQGNSPLHF. The CDR3, as DNA: TGTGCCAGCAGCTTGGCGGGACAGGGGAATTCACCCCTCCACTTT.

This clone was recorded a few times. The CDR3 sequence is CASSQRLAGGAGELFF. CDR3 DNA: TGCGCCAGCAGCCAACGACTAGCGGGAGGGGCCGGGGAGCTGTTTTTT. This rearrangement joins TRBV4-1 to TRBJ2-2; the match to TRBD2 covers 14 bases. V lost 2 bases, J lost 6 bases, and 2 bases stayed unmatched. CDR1 is MGHRA, CDR2 YSYEKL, per germline. CDR3 length: 16 residues.

The chain is built from TRBV20-1 and TRBJ2-1; 8 bases agree with TRBD2. Germline loops: CDR1 DFQATT, CDR2 SNEGSKA (reference sequence). Trimming took 3 bases from V and 7 from J; bases not matched to a gene: 11. The CDR3 runs to 15 residues. CDR3 sequence: CSASVIAGFRNEQFF. The CDR3, as DNA: TGCAGTGCTAGTGTAATAGCGGGATTTCGGAATGAGCAGTTCTTC.

The CDR3 loop is CASSPPNRGSTEAFF. The CDR3 DNA follows: TGTGCCAGCTCACCACCTAACAGGGGGAGCACTGAAGCTTTCTTT. V and J are TRBV18 and TRBJ1-1, with 8 bases aligning to TRBD1. The CDR3 is 15 residues long. With 0 bases clipped from V and 4 bases from J, the junction kept 4 bases outside the gene matches. Germline lookup yields CDR1 KGHSH and CDR2 LQKENI.

The chain links TRBV6-2 or TRBV6-3 to TRBJ1-1, with a possible D match to TRBD1 (5 bases). V was pared by 6 bases and J by 4 bases, with 18 bases between. Germline V gene sequence: CDR1 MNHEY, CDR2 SVGEGT. The CDR3 sequence is 15 residues long. The CDR3 nucleotides read TGTGCCAGCAGCCACCGGGGGGAGTGGGGCACTGAAGCTTTCTTT. Amino acids: CASSHRGEWGTEAFF.

V is TRBV10-3 and J is TRBJ2-3; possibly TRBD1 for D (6 bases). The CDR3 has 12 amino acids. Trimming pared 6 bases from V and 6 bases from J, leaving 10 bases between. Germline CDR1 ENHRY, CDR2 SYGVKD. The CDR3 loop is CAIRQGSDTQYF. Here the CDR3 DNA reads TGTGCCATCAGGCAGGGGTCGGATACGCAGTATTTT.

V gene TRBV19 combines with J gene TRBJ1-5, with a possible D match to TRBD1 (5 bases). Germline loops: CDR1 LNHDA, CDR2 SQIVND (reference sequence). Trimming removed 7 bases from V and 4 bases from J, with 11 bases in between. This CDR3 spans 13 amino acids. The CDR3 DNA sequence: TGTGCCAGTAACAGGCAGGTGAATCAGCCCCAGCATTTT. This codes for CASNRQVNQPQHF.

This chain connects TRBV19 to TRBJ1-1, with D unresolved. The CDR3 covers 19 residues. Trimming cost V 5 bases and J 1 base, with 26 bases left between them. The germline gives CDR1 LNHDA, CDR2 SQIVND (reference sequence). The CDR3 DNA is TGTGCCAGTAGTTTGGGTTTGAGGTCCGGGATTGGATGGAACACTGAAGCTTTCTTT. Translated, it gives CASSLGLRSGIGWNTEAFF.

The gene calls are TRBV7-9 and TRBJ1-2; D is unclear. The CDR3 consists of 15 residues. Germline V gives CDR1 SEHNR, CDR2 FQNEAQ (reference sequence). Trimming removed 5 bases from V and 2 bases from J, with 15 bases in between. The CDR3 region is CASSPHQARNYGYTF. Written as DNA, the CDR3 is TGTGCCAGCAGCCCTCATCAGGCCCGGAACTATGGCTACACCTTC.